The subject of this entry is one TCR beta chain. Its matching antigen is unknown. Researchers report immunoSEQ v3.0 was run at survey level. The protocol was immunoSEQ multiplex PCR, while the TCRdb copy is restricted to in-frame clones and leaves out a portion. Of some 26,000 clones in the sample, around four fifths were seen once. V trimming: 4 bases; J trimming: 5 bases; junction bases outside the gene matches: 11. This CDR3 is 15 amino acids long. Per the germline V gene, CDR1 is SGHNT and CDR2 is YYREEE (reference sequence). The entry originates in a study of long-term antiretroviral therapy in people with HIV. Broader study findings: With ART, diversity went up but was still lower than in transplant donor controls. Pre-ART expanded clones dominated the repertoire at every time point.

This sequence originates from a man in his fifties with HIV. V gene TRBV5-4 combines with J gene TRBJ2-7, with 8 bases matching TRBD1. This specimen was unsorted PBMCs, taken 2.9 years after starting antiretroviral therapy. CDR3 amino acids: CASSLGQGWGDEQYF. CDR3 nucleotide sequence: TGTGCCAGCAGCCTCGGACAGGGCTGGGGGGACGAGCAGTACTTC.